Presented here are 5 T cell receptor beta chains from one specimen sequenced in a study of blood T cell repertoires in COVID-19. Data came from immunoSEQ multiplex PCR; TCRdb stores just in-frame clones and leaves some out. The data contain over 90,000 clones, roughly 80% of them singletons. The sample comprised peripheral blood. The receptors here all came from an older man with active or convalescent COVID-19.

The CDR3 coding sequence is TGTGCCAGCAGTGAAGGGGGCAGGAACTATGGCTACACCTTC. This encodes CASSEGGRNYGYTF. V usage is TRBV2 and J usage is TRBJ1-2; TRBD1 is a possible D gene (5 bases). The CDR3 spans 14 residues. V gave up 1 base and J gave up 2 bases, with 8 bases separating them. Germline CDR1 is SNHLY and CDR2 is FYNNEI.

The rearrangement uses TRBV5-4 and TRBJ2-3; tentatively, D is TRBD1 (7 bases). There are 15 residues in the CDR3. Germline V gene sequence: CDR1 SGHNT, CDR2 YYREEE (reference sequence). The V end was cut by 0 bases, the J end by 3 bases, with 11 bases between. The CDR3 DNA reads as TGTGCCAGCAGCTTGGCTGCAGGGGGGACAGATACGCAGTATTTT. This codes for CASSLAAGGTDTQYF.

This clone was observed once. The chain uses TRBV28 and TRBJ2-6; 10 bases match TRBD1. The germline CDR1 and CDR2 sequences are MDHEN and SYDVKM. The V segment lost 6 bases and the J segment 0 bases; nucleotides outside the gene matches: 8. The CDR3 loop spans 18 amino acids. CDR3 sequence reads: CASSAGTGDFSGANVLTF. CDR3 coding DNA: TGTGCCAGCAGCGCGGGGACAGGGGACTTCTCTGGGGCCAACGTCCTGACTTTC.

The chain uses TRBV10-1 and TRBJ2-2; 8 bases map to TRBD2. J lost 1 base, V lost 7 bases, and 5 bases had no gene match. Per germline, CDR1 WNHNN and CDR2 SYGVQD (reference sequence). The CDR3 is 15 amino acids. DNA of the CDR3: TGCGCCAGCAAAGCGAGCGGGGGGAACACCGGGGAGCTGTTTTTT. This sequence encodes CASKASGGNTGELFF.

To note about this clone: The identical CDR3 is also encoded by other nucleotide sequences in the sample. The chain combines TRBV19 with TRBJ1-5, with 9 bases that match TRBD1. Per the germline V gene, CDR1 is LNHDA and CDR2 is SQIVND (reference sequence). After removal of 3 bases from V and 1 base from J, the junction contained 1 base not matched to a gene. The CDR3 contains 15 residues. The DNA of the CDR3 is TGTGCCAGTAGTATCGACAGGGGGAGCAATCAGCCCCAGCATTTT. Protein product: CASSIDRGSNQPQHF.